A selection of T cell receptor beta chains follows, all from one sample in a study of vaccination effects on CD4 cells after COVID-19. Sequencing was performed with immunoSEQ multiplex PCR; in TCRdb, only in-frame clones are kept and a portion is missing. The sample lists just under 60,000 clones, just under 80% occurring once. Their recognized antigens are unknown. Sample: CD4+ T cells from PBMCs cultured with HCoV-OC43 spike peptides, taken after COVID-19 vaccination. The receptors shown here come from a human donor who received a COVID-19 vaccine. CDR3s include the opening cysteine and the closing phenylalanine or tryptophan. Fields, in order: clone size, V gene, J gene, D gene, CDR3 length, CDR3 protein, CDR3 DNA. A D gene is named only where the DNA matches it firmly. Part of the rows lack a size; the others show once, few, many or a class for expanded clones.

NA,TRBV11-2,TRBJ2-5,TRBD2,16,CASSSRSGGPRETQYF,TGTGCCAGCAGCTCTCGAAGCGGGGGACCGCGGGAGACCCAGTACTTC
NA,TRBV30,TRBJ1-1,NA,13,CAWTRMLNTEAFF,TGTGCCTGGACCAGAATGTTGAACACTGAAGCTTTCTTT
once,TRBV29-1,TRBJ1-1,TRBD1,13,CSVRTGALTEAFF,TGCAGCGTCCGTACAGGGGCACTCACTGAAGCTTTCTTT
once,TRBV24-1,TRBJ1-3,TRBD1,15,CATSDAQGSGNTIYF,TGTGCCACCAGTGACGCACAGGGGAGTGGAAACACCATATATTTT
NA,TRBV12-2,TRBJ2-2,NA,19,CASRISRDSGQGISGELFF,TGTGCAAGTCGCATTAGCCGTGACTCGGGACAGGGGATTTCCGGGGAGCTGTTTTTT
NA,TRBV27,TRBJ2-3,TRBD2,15,CASSPPTSGVDTQYF,TGTGCCAGCAGTCCCCCGACTAGCGGGGTAGATACGCAGTATTTT
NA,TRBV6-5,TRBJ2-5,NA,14,CASSYSVAQETQYF,TGTGCCAGCAGTTACTCGGTAGCACAGGAGACCCAGTACTTC
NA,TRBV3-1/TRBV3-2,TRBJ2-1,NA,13,CASSPHYLGEQFF,TGTGCCAGCAGCCCCCATTATCTGGGTGAGCAGTTCTTC
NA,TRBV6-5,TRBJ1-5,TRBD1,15,CASNSGTAGNQPQHF,TGTGCCAGCAACTCAGGGACAGCTGGCAATCAGCCCCAGCATTTT
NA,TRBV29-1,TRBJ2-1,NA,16,CSVEGLAGSARNEQFF,TGCAGCGTTGAGGGGTTAGCAGGGTCGGCCCGGAATGAGCAGTTCTTC
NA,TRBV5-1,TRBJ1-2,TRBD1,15,CASSWTPGQGAGYTF,TGCGCCAGCAGCTGGACCCCGGGACAGGGAGCTGGCTACACCTTC
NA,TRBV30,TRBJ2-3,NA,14,CAWSARGPLDTQYF,TGTGCCTGGTCGGCCAGGGGCCCACTAGATACGCAGTATTTT
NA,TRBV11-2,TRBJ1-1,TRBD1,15,CASSSRQGQNTEAFF,TGTGCCAGCAGCTCTAGACAGGGGCAGAACACTGAAGCTTTCTTT
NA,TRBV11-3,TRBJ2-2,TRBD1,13,CASSRTGTGELFF,TGTGCCAGCAGCCGGACAGGGACCGGGGAGCTGTTTTTT
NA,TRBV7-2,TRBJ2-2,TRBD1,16,CASSSRGQGNTGELFF,TGTGCCAGCAGCTCCCGGGGACAGGGGAACACCGGGGAGCTGTTTTTT
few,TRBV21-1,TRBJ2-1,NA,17,CASSKGRTGSIYNEQFF,TGTGCCAGCAGCAAAGGTCGAACAGGGAGTATCTACAATGAGCAGTTCTTC
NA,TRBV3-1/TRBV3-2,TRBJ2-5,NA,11,CASRAFETQYF,TGTGCCAGCAGAGCGTTCGAGACCCAGTACTTC
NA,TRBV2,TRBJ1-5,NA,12,CASTPGFQPQHF,TGTGCCAGCACCCCAGGTTTTCAGCCCCAGCATTTT
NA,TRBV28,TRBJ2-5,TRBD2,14,CASKSGGARETQYF,TGTGCCAGCAAGAGCGGGGGGGCCCGCGAGACCCAGTACTTC
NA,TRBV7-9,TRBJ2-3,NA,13,CASSLVTTDTQYF,TGTGCCAGCAGCTTAGTCACGACAGATACGCAGTATTTT
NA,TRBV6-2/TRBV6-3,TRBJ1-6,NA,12,CASSYGPFLLHF,TGTGCCAGCAGTTACGGGCCCTTCCTCCTCCACTTT
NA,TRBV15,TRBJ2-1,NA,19,CATSSLGRKGRSSYNEQFF,TGTGCCACCAGCAGCTTGGGACGAAAGGGACGGAGCTCCTACAATGAGCAGTTCTTC
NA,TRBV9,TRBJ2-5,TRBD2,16,CASSVGAGGRPETQYF,TGTGCCAGCAGCGTAGGGGCGGGGGGGCGACCAGAGACCCAGTACTTC
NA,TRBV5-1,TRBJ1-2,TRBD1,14,CASSLDQGAVGYTF,TGCGCCAGCAGCCTGGATCAGGGGGCAGTTGGCTACACCTTC
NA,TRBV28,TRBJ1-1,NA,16,CASSSPTGITNTEAFF,TGTGCCAGCAGTTCCCCCACAGGGATTACGAACACTGAAGCTTTCTTT
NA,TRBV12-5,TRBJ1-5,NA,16,CASGLGQGGSNQPQHF,TGTGCTAGTGGTTTGGGGCAGGGAGGGAGCAATCAGCCCCAGCATTTT
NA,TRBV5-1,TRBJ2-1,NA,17,CASSLTTGGLRYNEQFF,TGCGCCAGCAGCTTGACCACCGGGGGGCTAAGATACAATGAGCAGTTCTTC
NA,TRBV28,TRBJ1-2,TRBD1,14,CASTRTGVSYGYTF,TGTGCCAGCACCCGGACAGGGGTGAGCTATGGCTACACCTTC
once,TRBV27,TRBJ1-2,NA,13,CASSLFRDYGYTF,TGTGCCAGCAGTTTGTTTAGAGACTATGGCTACACCTTC
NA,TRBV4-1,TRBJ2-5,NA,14,CASSLTWTKETQYF,TGCGCCAGCAGCCTGACTTGGACCAAAGAGACCCAGTACTTC
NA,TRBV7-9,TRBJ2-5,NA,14,CASSSTGVRETQYF,TGTGCCAGCAGCTCGACAGGAGTACGGGAGACCCAGTACTTC
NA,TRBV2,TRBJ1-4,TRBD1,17,CASSQGQGGATNEKLFF,TGTGCCAGCAGCCAGGGACAGGGGGGCGCAACTAATGAAAAACTGTTTTTT
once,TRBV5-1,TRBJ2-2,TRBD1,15,CASSNRDRATGELFF,TGCGCCAGCAGCAACCGGGACAGGGCCACCGGGGAGCTGTTTTTT
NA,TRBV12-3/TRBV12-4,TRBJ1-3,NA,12,CASSPTGNTIYF,TGTGCCAGCAGCCCGACAGGAAACACCATATATTTT
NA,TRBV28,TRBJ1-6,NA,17,CASSPSLSDSGDSPLHF,TGTGCCAGCAGTCCCTCATTATCAGACAGTGGCGATTCACCCCTCCACTTT
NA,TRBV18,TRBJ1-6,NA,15,CASSPLQGEGSPLHF,TGTGCCAGCTCACCACTTCAGGGAGAGGGTTCACCCCTCCACTTT
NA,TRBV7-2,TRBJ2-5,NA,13,CASSLGRYETQYF,TGTGCCAGCAGCTTAGGGCGGTACGAGACCCAGTACTTC
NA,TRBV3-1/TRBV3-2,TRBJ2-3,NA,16,CASSQGSLRSTDTQYF,TGTGCCAGCAGCCAAGGGTCCCTAAGGAGCACAGATACGCAGTATTTT
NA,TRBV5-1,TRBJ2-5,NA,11,CASSLQETQYF,TGCGCCAGCAGCTTACAAGAGACCCAGTACTTC
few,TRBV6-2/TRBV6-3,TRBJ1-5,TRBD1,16,CASSPYRQGGNQPQHF,TGTGCCAGCAGCCCTTACAGACAGGGGGGGAATCAGCCCCAGCATTTT
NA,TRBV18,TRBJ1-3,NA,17,CASSPSAPGASGNTIYF,TGTGCCAGCTCACCATCAGCTCCAGGGGCCTCTGGAAACACCATATATTTT
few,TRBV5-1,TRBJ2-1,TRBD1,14,CASTNQGQANEQFF,TGCGCCAGCACCAACCAGGGACAGGCGAATGAGCAGTTCTTC
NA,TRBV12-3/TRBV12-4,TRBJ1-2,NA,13,CASETGTNYGYTF,TGTGCCAGTGAAACAGGGACTAACTATGGCTACACCTTC